This is a list of T cell receptor beta chains from one sample in a study of T cell responses to AZD1222 COVID-19 vaccine. Using immunoSEQ multiplex PCR, the repertoire was profiled, and TCRdb retains in-frame clones only, with some absent. The sample includes under 95,000 clones, under 90% of them seen just once. The sequencing here drew on peripheral blood, taken 28 days after the second AZD1222 dose. The receptors originated from an adult who received the AZD1222 COVID-19 vaccine. Both conserved end residues are part of each CDR3. The D gene is left open where the match is weak. Only some rows state a clone size, as once, few, many or a class for expanded clones.

.	TRBD1	TRBV3-1/TRBV3-2	TRBJ2-5	CASSPRGQTQYF	TGTGCCAGCAGCCCCAGGGGGCAGACCCAGTACTTC
.	.	TRBV3-1/TRBV3-2	TRBJ2-7	CASSQGPYEQYF	TGTGCCAGCAGCCAAGGCCCCTACGAGCAGTACTTC
.	TRBD1	TRBV7-2	TRBJ2-1	CASSVTGGPYNEQFF	TGTGCCAGCAGCGTGACAGGGGGCCCCTACAATGAGCAGTTCTTC
.	.	TRBV6-5	TRBJ1-5	CAIIPGRWVNQPQHF	TGTGCCATAATCCCGGGACGGTGGGTCAATCAGCCCCAGCATTTT
.	.	TRBV12-5	TRBJ1-3	CASGAGDTIYF	TGTGCTAGTGGTGCGGGGGACACCATATATTTT
once	TRBD1	TRBV29-1	TRBJ2-7	CSVGTGSSYEQYF	TGCAGCGTGGGGACAGGGAGCTCCTACGAGCAGTACTTC
once	.	TRBV6-1	TRBJ1-6	CASSEKSGANSPLHF	TGTGCCAGCAGTGAAAAATCCGGCGCTAATTCACCCCTCCACTTT
.	.	TRBV7-2	TRBJ1-5	CASSRRGGTIVGNQPQHF	TGTGCCAGCAGCCGCCGGGGGGGAACAATTGTAGGCAATCAGCCCCAGCATTTT
.	.	TRBV20-1	TRBJ2-5	CSAKRETQYF	TGCAGTGCTAAGAGGGAGACCCAGTACTTC
.	TRBD1	TRBV11-2	TRBJ1-2	CASSSIQGGIGYTF	TGTGCCAGCAGCTCAATCCAGGGGGGAATAGGCTACACCTTC
once	.	TRBV4-2	TRBJ2-2	CASSPLVSGTTGELFF	TGTGCCAGCAGCCCACTGGTTTCCGGGACGACAGGGGAGCTGTTTTTT
.	TRBD1	TRBV3-1/TRBV3-2	TRBJ1-2	CASSLSRRDRVNGYTF	TGTGCCAGCAGCCTCAGCCGCCGAGACAGGGTTAATGGCTACACCTTC
.	.	TRBV7-9	TRBJ1-6	CASSDFGPVNSPLHF	TGTGCCAGCAGCGACTTTGGACCGGTTAATTCACCCCTCCACTTT
.	TRBD1	TRBV19	TRBJ1-1	CASITGGWAFF	TGTGCCAGTATTACAGGGGGTTGGGCTTTCTTT
once	.	TRBV19	TRBJ1-1	CASSIEAGKGTEAFF	TGTGCCAGTAGTATAGAAGCAGGAAAGGGGACTGAAGCTTTCTTT
.	.	TRBV15	TRBJ1-1	CATSRDSGVNTEAFF	TGTGCCACCAGCAGAGATTCAGGAGTCAACACTGAAGCTTTCTTT